The 18 T cell receptor beta chains below all came from one sample that was sequenced in a study of tumor-infiltrating lymphocytes in primary liver carcinoma. The tissue used was unsorted bulk material of about 19-30 mg. RNA and DNA were co-extracted from it with the AllPrep DNA/RNA mini kit. The template, approximately 500 ng total RNA, yielded TCR beta cDNA made with a constant-region primer. It was through three nested multiplex PCR rounds of slightly modified ARM-PCR that TCR beta libraries arose. Amplification in the first two PCR rounds was performed using TRBV1-TRBV30 forward primers and a C-beta reverse primer for approximately 10 cycles each. TCRdb fed the multiplex PCR reads into MiXCR, producing one record per CDR3 protein. The sample has about 21,000 distinct CDR3 sequences; about three quarters are singletons. What was sequenced was liver tumor tissue from sampling region 1. Subset in this sample: tumor region T1, superior pole. The receptors originated from a woman between 25 and 40 years old with primary liver carcinoma and hepatitis B virus infection.

This clonotype was detected only once. This sequence joins TRBV11-1 and TRBJ2-1; weak D call: TRBD1 (6 bases). Germline V gives CDR1 SGHAT, CDR2 FQDESV (reference sequence). The V end lost 10 bases, the J end lost 0 bases, and 16 bases lay between the germline ends. This CDR3 has 15 amino acids. The CDR3 loop reads CANSLRQASYNEQFF. The CDR3 region has the DNA TGTGCCAACAGTCTGAGACAGGCCTCCTACAATGAGCAGTTCTTC.

For this clonotype: Germline is not matched at one junction end, which may reflect a read error. The J gene is TRBJ1-3, the V gene TRBV16; 8 bases map to TRBD1. This CDR3 has 16 residues. In germline, CDR1 is KGHSY, CDR2 FQNENV. CDR3 DNA sequence: TGTGCCAGGAGCCATGACCGGACAGGGAGTGGGAACACCATATATTTT. It translates to CARSHDRTGSGNTIYF.

With respect to this clonotype: Sequence at one end of the junction differs from germline and may be a read error. The chain has TRBV6-5 and TRBJ2-5; 8 nucleotides agree with TRBD1. This CDR3 is built from 13 residues. The germline CDR1 and CDR2 sequences are MNHEY and SVGAGI. CDR3 nucleotides: TGTGCCAGCACTACCGGCAGGGGGCTGACCCAGCACTTC. Translated, it gives CASTTGRGLTQHF.

A note on this clonotype: At one end the junction does not follow the germline gene, possibly because of a read error. The chain carries TRBV5-1 and TRBJ2-7, with D tentatively TRBD2 (5 bases). CDR3 size: 15 residues. The germline CDR1 and CDR2 sequences are SGHRS and YFSETQ. CDR3 DNA: TGCACCAGCAGCCCGAGGGCGGACTTCGTTTACGAGCAATACTTT. Translated, it gives CTSSPRADFVYEQYF.

This clonotype was observed at least ten times. CDR3 DNA: TGTGCCAGCAGCCGGACAGGAGACGAGCAGTACTTC. The encoded protein is CASSRTGDEQYF. This chain links TRBV7-9 with TRBJ2-7, with TRBD1 matching 7 bases. This CDR3 comprises 12 residues. The J segment lost 5 bases and the V segment lost 5 bases, leaving 3 bases of the junction unmatched. CDR1 is SEHNR, CDR2 FQNEAQ, per germline (reference sequence).

V gene TRBV12-3 or TRBV12-4 combines with J gene TRBJ2-5; perhaps TRBD2 as D (6 bases). The CDR3 has 15 amino acids. Between the trimmed V and J ends, which lost 9 bases and 14 bases, there was a span of 31 bases. In DNA, the CDR3 is TGTGCCAGTAGCATCTACCCCGGGAGCGAAGAGATCCAATACTTC. Its protein is CASSIYPGSEEIQYF.

As for this clonotype: This CDR3 is missing its conserved last phenylalanine or tryptophan, likely due to a read error. The DNA is left out, because the CDR3 cannot be placed on it with certainty; the CDR3 is given as TCRdb lists it. The V gene is TRBV11-1, the J gene TRBJ2-5; the table's D call of TRBD1 was not tested on the DNA. The CDR3 sequence runs 14 residues, both termini included. CDR1 and CDR2 (germline): SGHAT, FQDESV (reference sequence). The CDR3 protein is CASSLAGREETQCS.

This clonotype was seen a handful of times. A junction boundary mismatches the germline segment, possibly from a read error. V is TRBV10-3 and J is TRBJ2-5; perhaps TRBD1 as D (5 bases). The germline gives CDR1 ENHRY, CDR2 SYGVKD. The CDR3 is made up of 15 amino acids. The CDR3: CVISESATRQETQYF. In DNA form, the CDR3 reads TGTGTCATCAGTGAGTCGGCCACCAGACAGGAGACCCAGTACTTC.

Regarding this clonotype: Given the absence of the conserved phenylalanine or tryptophan at the CDR3 end, a read error is likely. The DNA is omitted, as the CDR3 cannot be located on it reliably, and the CDR3 follows TCRdb's listing. This chain connects TRBV6-6 to TRBJ2-3; the D call TRBD2 from the table was never checked on the DNA. The CDR3 length is 17 residues, termini included. The V gene's germline CDR1 is MNHNY and CDR2 SVGAGI (reference sequence). CDR3 residues: CASSSSLDRGGQIGQCS.

For this clonotype: This sequence may be a read error, since a much larger clone differs from it by one base. The rearrangement links TRBV10-3 to TRBJ2-6; D is undetermined. This CDR3 spans 14 amino acids. Germline V gene lookup returns CDR1 ENHRY and CDR2 SYGVKD. The CDR3 sequence: CVISGPSGANVLTF. The CDR3 DNA follows: TGTGTCATCAGTGGCCCCTCTGGGGCCAACGTCCTGACTTTC.

Remarks on this clonotype: The junction departs from germline at one end; a sequencing error may be responsible. The V and J genes are TRBV11-2 and TRBJ2-1, with a tentative D call TRBD2 (5 bases). Germline V lookup: CDR1 SGHAT, CDR2 FQNNGV. This CDR3 is 16 amino acids long. The CDR3 nucleotides read TGTGCCAGCTCATTTGGGAGTGGGAGAGTGGGCAATGAGCAATTATTC. Translating gives CASSFGSGRVGNEQLF.

A word on this clonotype: Because it lacks the conserved phenylalanine or tryptophan at the end, this CDR3 is likely a read error. The DNA is omitted, as the CDR3 cannot be located on it reliably, and the CDR3 follows TCRdb's listing. The V gene is TRBV28, the J gene TRBJ2-1; the D segment call TRBD2 is taken from the table without a DNA check. Including both end residues, the CDR3 is 16 amino acids long. Per germline, CDR1 MDHEN and CDR2 SYDVKM. The CDR3 protein is CASSPGTSGSTHEEFL.

This clonotype appeared a few times. The chain uses TRBV4-2 and TRBJ2-7; TRBD1 is a possible D gene (5 bases). This CDR3 is 15 amino acids long. Trimming removed 4 bases from V and 1 base from J, with 14 bases in between. The V gene's germline CDR1 is LGHNA and CDR2 YNFKEQ. In DNA, the CDR3 is TGTGCCAGCAGCCCCCTTTGGGGCTCTTCCTACGAGCAGTACTTC. Translated: CASSPLWGSSYEQYF.

Comments on this clonotype: The junction shows a germline mismatch at one end, possibly a read error. The genes are TRBV15 and TRBJ2-5, with no clear D. Per germline, CDR1 LNHNV and CDR2 YYDKDF (reference sequence). This CDR3 contains 12 residues. CDR3: CATTRDWETQYF. The CDR3 nucleotides read TGTGCCACCACCAGAGATTGGGAGACCCAGTACTTC.

As concerns this clonotype: With a much larger clone just one base away, this may be a read error. V is TRBV4-2 and J is TRBJ2-1; D gene ambiguous. The CDR3 is 17 residues long. Germline V gene data show CDR1 as LGHNA and CDR2 as YNFKEQ. The CDR3 spells CASSQDIVPSLNNEQLF. The CDR3 DNA follows: TGTGCCAGCAGCCAAGATATTGTGCCCTCCCTAAACAATGAGCAGCTCTTC.

Details on this clonotype: The conserved phenylalanine or tryptophan is not found at the CDR3 terminus, so this likely reflects a read error. The V gene is TRBV5-8, the J gene TRBJ2-1, with 9 positions matching TRBD1. CDR3 length equals 13 residues. Germline V gene lookup returns CDR1 SGHTS and CDR2 YDEGEE. The CDR3 loop reads CTSNLDRGNEQFL. For the CDR3, the DNA is TGTACCAGCAACTTGGACAGGGGCAATGAGCAGTTCTTA.

Relative to its sample, this clonotype is medium-sized. The rearrangement joins TRBV7-8 to TRBJ2-1; 8 bases are shared with TRBD2. Germline V CDR1 and CDR2: SGHVS, FQNEAQ. With 5 bases clipped from V and 4 bases from J, the junction kept 7 bases outside the gene matches. The CDR3 totals 15 residues. CDR3 DNA sequence: TGTGCCAGCAGCCCTATTTCTAGCGGGTACAATGAGCAGTTCTTC. Translated: CASSPISSGYNEQFF.

A note on this clonotype: The junction and the germline gene differ at one end; a read error may be behind it. This chain joins TRBV4-2 and TRBJ2-7; D not certain. CDR1 is LGHNA, CDR2 YNFKEQ, per germline. There are 13 residues in the CDR3. The CDR3 region has the DNA TGTGCCAGCAGCCAACCTAGTCACTACAAGCAATACTTC. Amino acid sequence: CASSQPSHYKQYF.